This T cell receptor beta chain was captured by sequencing in a study of blood T cell repertoires in COVID-19. TCRdb keeps only in-frame clones here, not all; method: immunoSEQ multiplex PCR. The data show around 180,000 clones, approximately 78% seen once. In Seattle, patients joined the study during active infection and were tracked longitudinally. V dropped 4 bases and J dropped 4 bases, with 14 bases sitting between them. The CDR3 sequence is 14 residues long. Germline V gene lookup returns CDR1 SEHNR and CDR2 FQNEAQ (reference sequence). This sequence joins TRBV7-9 and TRBJ2-7; D is possibly TRBD1 (7 bases). The origin of this receptor is a woman at least 80 years old with COVID-19, enrolled during active disease. The sequencing sample was made of peripheral blood. CDR3 DNA: TGTGCCAGCAGCTCAGGGGGGCGGATTTACGAGCAGTACTTC. This gives the protein CASSSGGRIYEQYF. Full variable domain (rest looked up from reference TRBV7-9 and TRBJ2-7): DTGVSQNPRHKITKRGQNVTFRCDPISEHNRLYWYRQTLGQGPEFLTYFQNEAQLEKSRLLSDRFSAERPKGSFSTLEIQRTEQGDSAMYLCASSSGGRIYEQYFGPGTRLTVT.